Sequencing of this T cell receptor beta chain was carried out in a study of cytotoxic CD8 clonotypes in ibrutinib-treated CLL. CDR1 and CDR2 (germline): SGHVS, FNYEAQ. Trimming cost V 5 bases and J 0 bases, with 11 bases left between them. The CDR3 spans 14 residues. The planned depth of sequencing spanned 1 in 200,000 to 1 in 1 million T cells. The repertoire was sequenced with immunoSEQ multiplex PCR; TCRdb's copy has only in-frame clones and lacks some. The sample contains more than 200,000 clones, around three quarters of which appear only once. This sample comprised PBMCs, obtained after 24 months of ibrutinib treatment. The sequence came from a human donor with chronic lymphocytic leukemia. V gene TRBV7-6 combines with J gene TRBJ2-7; D unclear. In nucleotides, the CDR3 is TGTGCCAGCAGCGTTGGCCCGAGCTCCTACGAGCAGTACTTC. Protein sequence: CASSVGPSSYEQYF.